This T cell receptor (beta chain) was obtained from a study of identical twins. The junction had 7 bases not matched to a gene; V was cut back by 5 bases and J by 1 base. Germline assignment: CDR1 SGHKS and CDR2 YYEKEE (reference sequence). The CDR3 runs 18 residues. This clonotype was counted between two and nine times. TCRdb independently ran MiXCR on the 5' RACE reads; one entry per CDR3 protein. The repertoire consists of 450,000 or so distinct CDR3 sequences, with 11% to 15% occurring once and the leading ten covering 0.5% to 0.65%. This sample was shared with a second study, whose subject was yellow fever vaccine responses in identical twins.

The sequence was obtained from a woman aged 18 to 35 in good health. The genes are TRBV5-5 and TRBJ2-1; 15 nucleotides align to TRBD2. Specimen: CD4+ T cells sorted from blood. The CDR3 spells CASRSGTSGGRSYNEQFF. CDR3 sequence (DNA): TGTGCCAGCAGGTCCGGGACTAGCGGGGGGAGGTCCTACAATGAGCAGTTCTTC.